This is a list of T cell receptor beta chains from one sample in a study of shared clonotypes between healthy human individuals. The repertoire was sequenced with immunoSEQ multiplex PCR; TCRdb's copy has only in-frame clones and lacks some. The sample holds some 1.1 million clones, 70% to 85% seen once. Material: memory CD4+ T cells from PBMCs. The source is a man aged 18 to 30 in good health. Some clones in this sample may be carry-over from other donors' samples. Each CDR3 is given with its conserved first and last residue. D genes are given only for firm matches. Clone sizes are given selectively: once, few, many, or a class where the clone is expanded.

d_call,cdr3_length,j_call,v_call,clone_size,cdr3_aa,cdr3_nt
TRBD2,17,TRBJ2-5,TRBV14,NA,CASSQDARGRAGETQYF,TGTGCCAGCAGCCAAGATGCTCGCGGGAGGGCCGGCGAGACCCAGTACTTC
NA,16,TRBJ1-4,TRBV4-2,NA,CASSPTSTGLSEKLFF,TGTGCCAGCAGCCCTACCTCGACAGGTTTAAGTGAAAAACTGTTTTTT
NA,15,TRBJ1-2,TRBV6-1,NA,CASSEAPSEDYGYTF,TGTGCCAGCAGTGAAGCGCCCTCGGAGGACTATGGCTACACCTTC
NA,15,TRBJ2-4,TRBV5-5,few,CASLGEWQAKNIQYF,TGTGCCAGCTTAGGAGAGTGGCAAGCCAAAAACATTCAGTACTTC
NA,13,TRBJ1-2,TRBV15,NA,CATSTGLRHGYTF,TGTGCCACCAGTACAGGGTTGAGGCATGGCTACACCTTC
TRBD2,17,TRBJ2-1,TRBV5-4,few,CASSPGPSGTSYNEQFF,TGTGCCAGCAGCCCGGGGCCTAGCGGTACCTCCTACAATGAGCAGTTCTTC
TRBD1,14,TRBJ1-4,TRBV5-1,NA,CASSPGQGREKLFF,TGCGCCAGCAGCCCGGGACAGGGGAGGGAAAAACTGTTTTTT
NA,14,TRBJ1-3,TRBV5-1,NA,CASSPWESGNTIYF,TGCGCCAGCAGCCCCTGGGAATCTGGAAACACCATATATTTT
NA,13,TRBJ2-2,TRBV5-4,NA,CASIRRDNGELFF,TGTGCCAGCATCCGCAGGGACAACGGGGAGCTGTTTTTT
NA,12,TRBJ1-3,TRBV6-6,NA,CASIHSGNTIYF,TGTGCCAGCATCCACTCTGGAAACACCATATATTTT
TRBD1,15,TRBJ1-4,TRBV5-1,NA,CASSRIRDRGEKLFF,TGCGCCAGCAGCAGAATCCGGGACAGGGGTGAAAAACTGTTTTTT
TRBD1,14,TRBJ2-7,TRBV10-3,NA,CAISDDRVGYEQYF,TGTGCCATCAGTGACGACAGGGTCGGGTACGAGCAGTACTTC
TRBD2,15,TRBJ2-2,TRBV10-1,once,CASSEGLAGAGELFF,TGCGCCAGCAGTGAGGGGCTAGCGGGAGCCGGGGAGCTGTTTTTT
NA,17,TRBJ1-2,TRBV5-4,NA,CASSPATRGGVGIGYTF,TGTGCCAGCAGCCCTGCAACCCGCGGGGGAGTTGGGATTGGCTACACCTTC
TRBD1,15,TRBJ2-7,TRBV19,once,CASSTTSRDSYEQYF,TGTGCCAGTAGTACCACCTCTCGGGACAGCTACGAGCAGTACTTC
NA,14,TRBJ2-3,TRBV5-4,NA,CASSFSAQVDTQYF,TGTGCCAGCAGCTTTTCCGCCCAGGTAGATACGCAGTATTTT
TRBD1,12,TRBJ1-2,TRBV29-1,NA,CSGGQGDYGYTF,TGCAGCGGCGGACAGGGGGACTATGGCTACACCTTC
NA,15,TRBJ1-2,TRBV4-2,NA,CASRPQVGGTYGYTF,TGTGCCAGCAGGCCCCAGGTGGGGGGAACCTATGGCTACACCTTC
TRBD1,14,TRBJ2-7,TRBV15,NA,CATSRERDSYEQYF,TGTGCCACCAGCAGAGAGAGGGACAGCTACGAGCAGTACTTC
NA,14,TRBJ1-1,TRBV7-9,NA,CASRIDGGNTEAFF,TGTGCCAGCAGGATCGATGGGGGCAACACTGAAGCTTTCTTT
NA,13,TRBJ1-1,TRBV10-3,few,CAIGRDGDTEAFF,TGTGCCATCGGTCGGGACGGAGACACTGAAGCTTTCTTT
NA,14,TRBJ2-7,TRBV7-3,once,CASSTTGQPSEQYF,TGTGCCAGCAGCACAACCGGACAGCCTAGTGAGCAGTACTTC
TRBD1,15,TRBJ2-2,TRBV2,few,CASRGTGGTTGELFF,TGTGCCAGCAGAGGGACAGGGGGCACCACCGGGGAGCTGTTTTTT
NA,16,TRBJ2-7,TRBV5-8,NA,CASSSHADRPSYEQYF,TGTGCCAGCAGCTCTCACGCGGACAGACCGAGCTACGAGCAGTACTTC
TRBD2,17,TRBJ2-4,TRBV19,few,CASSISGRDLAKNIQYF,TGTGCCAGTAGTATAAGTGGGAGGGACTTAGCCAAAAACATTCAGTACTTC
TRBD1,15,TRBJ1-4,TRBV28,NA,CASSVRGRTNEKLFF,TGTGCCAGCAGCGTTAGGGGGCGGACTAATGAAAAACTGTTTTTT
NA,16,TRBJ2-1,TRBV7-9,NA,CASSPWSGSSYNEQFF,TGTGCCAGCAGCCCTTGGAGCGGTTCATCCTACAATGAGCAGTTCTTC
TRBD2,13,TRBJ2-7,TRBV2,NA,CASSTRTSGSSLF,TGTGCCAGCAGTACGCGGACTAGCGGGAGTTCTCTCTTC
NA,15,TRBJ1-5,TRBV28,NA,CASSSTGVRNQPQHF,TGTGCCAGCAGTTCTACGGGAGTGAGGAATCAGCCCCAGCATTTT
NA,14,TRBJ1-1,TRBV7-2,NA,CASKAGEMNTEAFF,TGTGCCAGCAAAGCGGGGGAGATGAACACTGAAGCTTTCTTT
NA,16,TRBJ1-5,TRBV28,NA,CASRTGVRGGNQPQHF,TGTGCCAGCAGGACCGGGGTTAGGGGAGGGAATCAGCCCCAGCATTTT
NA,15,TRBJ1-4,TRBV6-1,once,CASSPSELGNEKLFF,TGTGCCAGCAGCCCCTCGGAATTGGGCAATGAAAAACTGTTTTTT
NA,14,TRBJ1-2,TRBV30,NA,CAWSVKGRVYGYTF,TGTGCCTGGAGTGTTAAGGGCCGAGTCTATGGCTACACCTTC
TRBD2,18,TRBJ2-2,TRBV25-1,NA,CASSEFNSGRASTGELFF,TGTGCCAGCAGTGAATTCAATAGCGGGAGGGCCTCGACCGGGGAGCTGTTTTTT
NA,14,TRBJ2-1,TRBV2,NA,CASWVRGGYNEQFF,TGTGCCAGCTGGGTCAGGGGGGGCTACAATGAGCAGTTCTTC
TRBD1,15,TRBJ2-2,TRBV2,many,CATGTGIRSTGELFF,TGTGCCACGGGGACAGGGATAAGGTCCACCGGGGAGCTGTTTTTT
TRBD2,15,TRBJ2-3,TRBV5-1,NA,CASRMASGSTDTQYF,TGCGCCAGCAGAATGGCTAGCGGGAGTACAGATACGCAGTATTTT
NA,13,TRBJ1-2,TRBV27,NA,CASSLLQNYGYTF,TGTGCCAGCAGTTTACTACAGAACTATGGCTACACCTTC
NA,16,TRBJ1-2,TRBV14,NA,CASSHSRWGGLSGYTF,TGTGCCAGCAGCCACTCGCGGTGGGGGGGGTTGTCCGGCTACACCTTC
NA,13,TRBJ1-2,TRBV6-6,NA,CASSIGINYGYTF,TGTGCCAGCAGTATAGGGATTAACTATGGCTACACCTTC
NA,15,TRBJ2-1,TRBV9,NA,CASSPGSVSKDEQFF,TGTGCCAGCAGCCCCGGGTCAGTAAGTAAGGATGAGCAGTTCTTC
TRBD2,14,TRBJ2-1,TRBV9,NA,CASSLGLALGEQFF,TGTGCCAGCAGCCTGGGACTAGCGCTTGGCGAGCAGTTCTTC
NA,14,TRBJ2-1,TRBV2,few,CASILNPGAWGVFF,TGTGCCAGCATCCTCAATCCCGGGGCTTGGGGTGTGTTCTTC
NA,11,TRBJ2-4,TRBV20-1,few,CSAHRSNIQYF,TGCAGTGCCCACAGGTCCAACATTCAGTACTTC
TRBD1,14,TRBJ1-2,TRBV28,many,CASSLGGQTYGYTF,TGTGCCAGCAGTCTGGGGGGACAGACCTATGGCTACACCTTC
NA,12,TRBJ2-3,TRBV2,many,CASNLGTDTQYF,TGTGCCAGCAACCTGGGAACAGATACGCAGTATTTT
TRBD1,17,TRBJ2-1,TRBV19,once,CASSISRGTGYYNEQFF,TGTGCCAGTAGTATCAGCCGCGGGACAGGGTACTACAATGAGCAGTTCTTC
NA,14,TRBJ2-5,TRBV27,NA,CASSLGGGRETQYF,TGTGCCAGCAGTTTAGGTGGGGGTCGCGAAACCCAGTACTTC